This TCR beta chain was obtained from a study of OX40 agonist ivuxolimab in advanced cancers. Study context: The dose-escalation cohort had hepatocellular carcinoma, melanoma, renal cell or head and neck cancer. Study outcomes and limitations: Averaged across samples, CD8+ T cells carried more expanded clones than CD4+ did. In the expanded peripheral T cells, antigen specificity was never determined. At 0.1 to 3.0 mg/kg, clonal expansion of CD4+ and CD8+ blood T cells had occurred by week 6.

The CDR3 totals 14 residues. V lost 2 bases to trimming and J lost 5 bases, with 13 bases between them. The V gene's germline CDR1 is SEHNR and CDR2 FQNEAQ (reference sequence). This table comes from immunoSEQ multiplex PCR, and its TCRdb copy is limited to in-frame clones, with some not included. The sample yields roughly 15,000 clones, roughly nine tenths seen once. About this clone: Antigen specificity is unknown.

The clonotype originates from an adult with an advanced solid tumor such as melanoma, head and neck, liver or kidney cancer. The V and J genes are TRBV7-9 and TRBJ2-7, with D perhaps matching TRBD1 (6 bases). The material sequenced was CD4+ or CD8+ T cells sorted from blood, taken in a trial of the OX40 agonist ivuxolimab. The CDR3 reads CASSLRGQSDEQYF. CDR3 nucleotides: TGTGCCAGCAGCTTACGCGGACAGTCTGACGAGCAGTACTTC. The full variable domain, completed using reference TRBV7-9 and TRBJ2-7, is DTGVSQNPRHKITKRGQNVTFRCDPISEHNRLYWYRQTLGQGPEFLTYFQNEAQLEKSRLLSDRFSAERPKGSFSTLEIQRTEQGDSAMYLCASSLRGQSDEQYFGPGTRLTVT.